Listed below are T cell receptor beta chains from one sample, sequenced in a study of T cells after posttransplantation cyclophosphamide. Some clones are missing from TCRdb's copy, which holds only in-frame ones; the method was immunoSEQ multiplex PCR. This sample yields under 50,000 clones, of which less than 95% are seen a single time; under 3% belongs to the top ten. The specimen was PBMCs, collected roughly 59 days after allogeneic stem cell transplant with posttransplant cyclophosphamide. These TCRs come from a male patient between 55 and 70 years old who received an allogeneic stem cell transplant from a related donor and was CMV-positive. Some T cells may arise from the graft donor. The CDR3 runs from the conserved cysteine through the conserved F or W. A D gene is named only where the DNA matches it firmly. Expanded clones are given a class, and other clones once, few, many or no size at all.

>NA|TRBV5-4|TRBD1|TRBJ1-2
CASSPGQGSGGYTF
TGTGCCAGCAGCCCCGGACAGGGATCGGGTGGCTACACCTTC
>NA|TRBV4-2|TRBD1|TRBJ2-5
CASSQDYRGETQYF
TGTGCCAGCAGCCAAGATTACAGGGGGGAGACCCAGTACTTC
>NA|TRBV14|NA|TRBJ1-1
CASSQEANTEAFF
TGTGCCAGCAGCCAAGAAGCGAACACTGAAGCTTTCTTT
>NA|TRBV19|TRBD2|TRBJ2-1
CASSPSSGGAVGNEQFF
TGTGCCAGTAGTCCCTCGAGCGGGGGGGCCGTAGGCAATGAGCAGTTCTTC
>NA|TRBV11-2|TRBD1|TRBJ1-5
CASSPGTGGGGVSNQPQHF
TGTGCCAGCAGCCCCGGGACAGGGGGCGGGGGTGTCAGCAATCAGCCCCAGCATTTT
>once|TRBV5-6|NA|TRBJ2-5
CASSPPYQETQYF
TGTGCCAGCAGCCCCCCATACCAAGAGACCCAGTACTTC
>NA|TRBV29-1|TRBD2|TRBJ2-1
CSVAAGDNEQFF
TGCAGCGTTGCGGCGGGGGACAATGAGCAGTTCTTC
>NA|TRBV10-3|TRBD1|TRBJ1-1
CAISEWTYRGLGNTEAFF
TGTGCCATCAGTGAATGGACATACAGGGGGCTAGGGAACACTGAAGCTTTCTTT
>NA|TRBV4-1|NA|TRBJ2-1
CASSLFGRAGYNEQFF
TGCGCCAGCAGCCTATTTGGCAGGGCCGGCTACAATGAGCAGTTCTTC
>NA|TRBV28|NA|TRBJ1-6
CASTVGNSDGFHSPLHF
TGTGCCAGCACCGTCGGGAACTCGGACGGATTCCATTCACCCCTCCACTTT
>NA|TRBV29-1|TRBD1|TRBJ1-3
CSFRQGAPGGNTIYF
TGCAGCTTCCGACAGGGGGCTCCTGGGGGAAACACCATATATTTT
>NA|TRBV4-1|NA|TRBJ1-4
CASSQEGARGKLFF
TGCGCCAGCAGCCAAGAGGGGGCGCGAGGAAAACTGTTTTTT
>NA|TRBV11-2|TRBD1|TRBJ1-2
CASSRGQGSVSNGYTF
TGTGCCAGCAGCAGAGGACAGGGTTCCGTCTCTAATGGCTACACCTTC
>NA|TRBV5-1|NA|TRBJ1-1
CASSWDKGGGNTEAFF
TGCGCCAGCAGCTGGGACAAGGGCGGGGGCAACACTGAAGCTTTCTTT
>NA|TRBV5-1|NA|TRBJ1-4
CASSLVVGGSDGNEKLFF
TGCGCCAGCAGCTTGGTTGTGGGGGGGTCGGACGGTAATGAAAAACTGTTTTTT
>NA|TRBV6-5|NA|TRBJ1-5
CASSYSGRGQPQHF
TGTGCCAGCAGTTACTCAGGGAGGGGGCAGCCCCAGCATTTT
>NA|TRBV11-2|TRBD2|TRBJ2-4
CASSSSSGTSKPAKNIQYF
TGTGCCAGCAGCTCCTCTTCCGGGACTAGTAAACCGGCCAAAAACATTCAGTACTTC
>NA|TRBV2|NA|TRBJ1-2
CASSGDLQGVAGGYTF
TGTGCCAGCAGTGGAGACTTACAGGGCGTGGCGGGTGGCTACACCTTC
>NA|TRBV19|NA|TRBJ1-5
CASSTAFSGNQPQHF
TGTGCCAGTAGCACGGCCTTTTCGGGAAATCAGCCCCAGCATTTT
>NA|TRBV6-6|TRBD1|TRBJ1-5
CASRSTGTANQPQHF
TGTGCCAGCAGGTCTACCGGGACAGCGAATCAGCCCCAGCATTTT
>once|TRBV27|NA|TRBJ1-4
CASSLSRGLGGNEKLFF
TGTGCCAGCAGTTTATCTAGGGGTCTGGGTGGTAATGAAAAACTGTTTTTT
>NA|TRBV5-4|TRBD1|TRBJ1-2
CAYFGQGNYGYTF
TGTGCCTACTTTGGACAGGGCAACTATGGCTACACCTTC
>NA|TRBV5-1|TRBD1|TRBJ2-7
CASSLGDRGREQYF
TGCGCCAGCAGCTTAGGGGACAGGGGGCGGGAGCAGTACTTC
>once|TRBV29-1|NA|TRBJ1-2
CSVDKTSYGYTF
TGCAGCGTTGATAAGACAAGCTATGGCTACACCTTC
>NA|TRBV7-6|NA|TRBJ1-1
CASSLTTMNTEAFF
TGTGCCAGCAGCTTAACAACCATGAACACTGAAGCTTTCTTT
>NA|TRBV11-3|NA|TRBJ2-3
CASSSRGSTDTQYF
TGTGCCAGCAGCTCCAGAGGTAGCACAGATACGCAGTATTTT
>NA|TRBV15|NA|TRBJ2-7
CATSRDQGGPYEQYF
TGTGCCACCAGCAGAGATCAAGGAGGTCCCTACGAGCAGTACTTC
>NA|TRBV25-1|NA|TRBJ1-5
CASSEWNQAKPQHF
TGTGCCAGCAGTGAATGGAACCAGGCTAAACCCCAGCATTTT
>NA|TRBV4-1|TRBD2|TRBJ2-3
CASSQGPAGSSTDTQYF
TGCGCCAGCAGCCAAGGTCCAGCGGGGTCTAGCACAGATACGCAGTATTTT
>NA|TRBV11-3|TRBD1|TRBJ2-3
CASSSGTVYTDTQYF
TGTGCCAGCAGCTCCGGGACAGTATACACAGATACGCAGTATTTT
>NA|TRBV2|NA|TRBJ1-2
CASSGGNGSPNYGYTF
TGTGCCAGCAGTGGAGGGAATGGGTCCCCGAACTATGGCTACACCTTC
>NA|TRBV18|NA|TRBJ1-3
CASSATANSGNTIYF
TGTGCCAGCTCAGCGACAGCGAACTCTGGAAACACCATATATTTT
>NA|TRBV27|NA|TRBJ2-1
CASSHGTGFEQFF
TGTGCCAGCAGTCACGGAACAGGGTTTGAGCAGTTCTTC
>once|TRBV10-3|TRBD1|TRBJ1-2
CAITSTGLNYGYTF
TGTGCCATCACCTCGACAGGGTTGAACTATGGCTACACCTTC
>NA|TRBV6-1|TRBD2|TRBJ2-5
CASSEARGGAETQYF
TGTGCCAGCAGTGAAGCCCGGGGGGGGGCCGAGACCCAGTACTTC
>NA|TRBV6-1|TRBD1|TRBJ2-1
CASSTGGAGSEQFF
TGTGCCAGCAGCACAGGGGGCGCCGGTAGTGAGCAGTTCTTC
>NA|TRBV5-1|TRBD2|TRBJ2-1
CASSSYSGGASYNEQFF
TGCGCCAGCAGCTCCTATAGCGGGGGGGCCTCCTACAATGAGCAGTTCTTC
>NA|TRBV18|TRBD1|TRBJ1-4
CASSEGTEHEKLFF
TGTGCCAGCTCAGAAGGGACAGAACATGAAAAACTGTTTTTT